This T cell receptor (beta chain) originates from a study of type 1 and type 2 diabetes patients. Background on the study: Donors were type 1 diabetes, type 2 diabetes, or nondiabetic controls. Study-wide findings and caveats: Type 2 diabetes and control V and J usage correlated highly, about 0.97.

A word on this clonotype: Antigen: not known.

Peripheral blood, 7.5 to 10 milliliters per participant, was collected. The PCR template was genomic DNA. The TCR beta CDR3 region was amplified using 30 forward and 13 reverse primers. MiXCR, applied by TCRdb to the multiplex PCR reads, yields one record per CDR3 protein. The sample includes around 300,000 distinct CDR3 sequences, roughly 50% of them seen just once. CDR1 and CDR2 from the germline V gene are MNHEY and SVGAGI. V gave up 3 bases and J gave up 5 bases, with 10 bases separating them. This CDR3 has 14 amino acids. The TCR comes from a man aged 18 to 35 with type 2 diabetes. The J gene is TRBJ2-2, the V gene TRBV6-5, with TRBD1 as a possible D gene (5 bases). Sequenced sample: peripheral blood mononuclear cells (PBMCs). DNA for the CDR3: TGTGCCAGCAGTTATAACAGGCAAACCGGGGAGCTGTTTTTT. Translating it yields CASSYNRQTGELFF.